This TCR beta chain appears in the sequencing data of a study of tumor-infiltrating lymphocytes in localized non-small cell lung cancer. Findings of the study overall: Not all patients were TCR sequenced, owing to tissue quantity. Recurrence-free survival showed no association with tumor T-cell fraction. No T-cell fraction difference was seen between IM1 and IM2 tumors. Compared with uninvolved lung, tumors showed higher T cell infiltration by TCRbeta sequencing.

The CDR3 is made up of 13 amino acids. Germline V gene sequence: CDR1 LNHDA, CDR2 SQIVND (reference sequence). Trimming removed 3 bases at V and 6 bases at J, with 9 bases between. The data were produced by immunoSEQ multiplex PCR, yet TCRdb's version contains in-frame clones alone and is incomplete. Of 13,000 to 15,000 clones in the sample, roughly 76% were seen once. About this clone itself: Its antigen is unknown.

V is TRBV19 and J is TRBJ1-5; D remains unclear. The receptor was isolated from a human donor with non-small cell lung cancer. Input material: lung tumor tissue. Written as DNA, the CDR3 is TGTGCCAGTAGTATGGGTGCGCTTCAGCCCCAGCATTTT. It is translated as CASSMGALQPQHF.